The next 32 T cell receptor beta chains were all read from a single sample in a study of STAT3 mutations in large granular lymphocyte leukemia. Study-level points and caveats: Every T-LGLL patient had at least one immunodominant TCRbeta clonotype.

These TCRs are of unknown antigen specificity. Produced via immunoSEQ multiplex PCR; TCRdb's table is partial and in-frame only. The sample holds 35,000 to 40,000 clones; nearly 90% are singletons and the top ten take 0.35% to 0.55%. The sample consisted of PBMCs. The receptors were sampled from a human donor with T large granular lymphocyte leukemia. Some clones in this sample may be carry-over from other donors' samples.

The rearrangement uses TRBV27 and TRBJ2-1; TRBD1 might be the D (5 bases). CDR3 length: 14 amino acids. The V and J ends lost 5 bases and 2 bases respectively, with 10 bases between them. In germline, CDR1 is MNHEY, CDR2 SMNVEV (reference sequence). CDR3 DNA sequence: TGTGCCAGCAGTGCGACGACAGCCTACAATGAGCAGTTCTTC. Protein product: CASSATTAYNEQFF.

This chain joins TRBV6-5 and TRBJ2-7; D remains ambiguous. The CDR3 loop spans 15 amino acids. Between the trimmed V and J ends, which lost 2 bases and 0 bases, there was a span of 11 bases. Germline CDR1 MNHEY, CDR2 SVGAGI. The CDR3 sequence: CASSYQLASSYEQYF. DNA of the CDR3: TGTGCCAGCAGTTACCAACTGGCGAGCTCCTACGAGCAGTACTTC.

The chain joins TRBV29-1 to TRBJ1-1; possible D gene TRBD1, 5 bases. CDR3 length equals 12 residues. Trimming took off 7 bases at V and 0 bases at J, with 9 bases between the two ends. Germline-derived CDR1 and CDR2 are SQVTM and ANQGSEA. CDR3: CSAGGVNTEAFF. Written as DNA, the CDR3 is TGCAGCGCCGGGGGGGTGAACACTGAAGCTTTCTTT.

The chain couples TRBV7-2 to TRBJ1-6; D remains ambiguous. CDR3 size: 15 residues. Germline CDR1 is SGHTA and CDR2 is FQGNSA. V was clipped by 0 bases and J by 15 bases, with 18 bases between them. The CDR3 protein is CASSLAQSGPSDLHF. CDR3 nucleotides: TGTGCCAGCAGCTTAGCTCAGTCGGGTCCCTCCGACCTCCACTTT.

The chain uses TRBV5-1 and TRBJ2-5; the match to TRBD2 covers 8 bases. CDR3 size: 14 residues. Germline assignment: CDR1 SGHRS and CDR2 YFSETQ. Unmatched junction bases numbered 6, after V lost 4 bases and J lost 4 bases. This chain's CDR3 is CASSTPGGRETQYF. The CDR3 region has the DNA TGCGCCAGCAGCACACCGGGGGGGCGAGAGACCCAGTACTTC.

The V and J genes are TRBV2 and TRBJ1-1; maybe TRBD1 (5 bases). V lost 2 bases and J lost 6, with 16 bases in between. The CDR3 has 15 residues. Germline CDR1 and CDR2: SNHLY and FYNNEI. CDR3 sequence: CASSETTAGGSEAFF. As DNA, the CDR3 is TGTGCCAGCAGTGAAACGACAGCGGGCGGGTCTGAAGCTTTCTTT.

The chain links TRBV5-1 to TRBJ1-3; D remains unclear. CDR1 and CDR2 (germline): SGHRS, YFSETQ. The CDR3 sequence is 15 residues long. V gave up 0 bases and J gave up 0 bases, with 7 bases separating them. The CDR3 DNA follows: TGCGCCAGCAGCTTGGCAGGACTCTCTGGAAACACCATATATTTT. Its protein is CASSLAGLSGNTIYF.

The rearrangement links TRBV4-1 to TRBJ1-5; D perhaps matches TRBD1 (5 bases). Germline V gene data show CDR1 as MGHRA and CDR2 as YSYEKL. V was clipped by 4 bases and J by 4 bases, with 11 bases between them. The CDR3 has 14 amino acids. CDR3 in amino acids: CASSPGLGNQPQHF. Written as DNA, the CDR3 is TGCGCCAGCAGCCCGGGACTGGGAAATCAGCCCCAGCATTTT.

The CDR3 DNA is TGTGCCAGCAGCTCCTCCGGGACGGATCCCTACGAGCAGTACTTC. Translated, it gives CASSSSGTDPYEQYF. This rearrangement joins TRBV7-2 to TRBJ2-7; D possibly uses TRBD1 or TRBD2 (5 bases each). The CDR3 loop spans 15 amino acids. The germline V gene has CDR1 SGHTA and CDR2 FQGNSA. V dropped 4 bases and J dropped 2 bases, with 15 bases sitting between them.

The chain has TRBV10-3 and TRBJ1-6; tentatively, D is TRBD1 (5 bases). This CDR3 has 14 residues. Deletions cut 5 bases from V and 5 bases from J, with 10 bases between. Germline CDR1 and CDR2: ENHRY and SYGVKD. DNA for the CDR3: TGTGCCATCAGTAACGGGGGGAATAATTCACCCCTCCACTTT. It encodes CAISNGGNNSPLHF.

The chain has TRBV19 and TRBJ2-5; D possibly corresponds to TRBD2 (6 bases). Trimming removed 6 bases at V and 1 base at J, with 9 bases between. Germline assignment: CDR1 LNHDA and CDR2 SQIVND (reference sequence). The CDR3 covers 13 residues. The CDR3 here is CASRRDGQETQYF. DNA for the CDR3: TGTGCCAGTAGGCGGGACGGCCAAGAGACCCAGTACTTC.

V is TRBV5-1 and J is TRBJ1-5, with 7 bases fitting TRBD1. Trimming removed 1 base from V and 6 bases from J; junction bases left unmatched: 4. Germline values: CDR1 SGHRS, CDR2 YFSETQ. The CDR3 has 14 residues. Here the CDR3 DNA reads TGCGCCAGCAGCTTGACAGGGGAAGGTCAGCCCCAGCATTTT. Protein: CASSLTGEGQPQHF.

The rearrangement links TRBV4-1 to TRBJ2-3; D perhaps matches TRBD2 (7 bases). Trimming took off 0 bases at V and 5 bases at J, with 15 bases between the two ends. Germline loops: CDR1 MGHRA, CDR2 YSYEKL. The CDR3 sequence is 16 residues long. CDR3 bases: TGCGCCAGCAGCCAAGATGTCCTAAGGGGGGGAGATACGCAGTATTTT. Translating it yields CASSQDVLRGGDTQYF.

The V and J genes are TRBV2 and TRBJ2-2, with no clear D. V was pared by 6 bases and J by 0 bases, with 14 bases between. The CDR3 spans 16 residues. The germline V gene encodes CDR1 SNHLY and CDR2 FYNNEI. The CDR3 reads CASSYMEISNTGELFF. CDR3 DNA: TGTGCCAGCAGCTACATGGAGATATCGAACACCGGGGAGCTGTTTTTT. Based on the CDR3 plus reference TRBV2 and TRBJ2-2, the full variable domain is EPEVTQTPSHQVTQMGQEVILRCVPISNHLYFYWYRQILGQKVEFLVSFYNNEISEKSEIFDDQFSVERPDGSNFTLKIRSTKLEDSAMYFCASSYMEISNTGELFFGEGSRLTVL.

The genes are TRBV5-1 and TRBJ2-5; TRBD2 might be the D (6 bases). The V end was cut by 0 bases, the J end by 2 bases, with 14 bases between. The germline gives CDR1 SGHRS, CDR2 YFSETQ. CDR3 length equals 16 residues. The CDR3 here is CASSLGWVAEQETQYF. CDR3 nucleotides: TGCGCCAGCAGCTTGGGATGGGTAGCGGAGCAAGAGACCCAGTACTTC.

This chain joins TRBV25-1 and TRBJ2-1; 7 bases are a match to TRBD2. Germline V lookup: CDR1 MGHDK, CDR2 SYGVNS. This CDR3 region has 14 residues. With 4 bases clipped from V and 6 bases from J, the junction kept 6 bases outside the gene matches. The CDR3 sequence: CASSADGGSNEQFF. CDR3 sequence (DNA): TGTGCCAGCAGTGCCGACGGGGGGAGCAATGAGCAGTTCTTC.

The chain links TRBV7-2 to TRBJ2-3; D assignment may be TRBD1 or TRBD2 (5 bases each). The CDR3 covers 14 residues. CDR1 SGHTA and CDR2 FQGNSA come from the germline V gene. V shed 2 bases and J shed 4 bases, with 10 bases lying between them. CDR3 region: CASSLFGAADTQYF. The CDR3 DNA follows: TGTGCCAGCAGCTTATTCGGGGCGGCAGATACGCAGTATTTT. Filled out from reference TRBV7-2 and TRBJ2-3, the complete variable domain reads GAGVSQSPSNKVTEKGKDVELRCDPISGHTALYWYRQSLGQGLEFLIYFQGNSAPDKSGLPSDRFSAERTGGSVSTLTIQRTQQEDSAVYLCASSLFGAADTQYFGPGTRLTVL.

V usage is TRBV28 and J usage is TRBJ1-5; TRBD1 agrees at 8 bases. With V trimmed by 6 bases and J by 7 bases, 11 bases remained unmatched. This CDR3 contains 15 residues. Per the germline V gene, CDR1 is MDHEN and CDR2 is SYDVKM. The CDR3 protein is CASRTGGQGGQPQHF. DNA of the CDR3: TGTGCCAGCAGGACCGGTGGACAGGGTGGGCAGCCCCAGCATTTT. Supplemented by reference TRBV28 and TRBJ1-5, the full variable domain reads DVKVTQSSRYLVKRTGEKVFLECVQDMDHENMFWYRQDPGLGLRLIYFSYDVKMKEKGDIPEGYSVSREKKERFSLILESASTNQTSMYLCASRTGGQGGQPQHFGDGTRLSIL.

This rearrangement joins TRBV30 to TRBJ1-6; TRBD1 matches 7 bases. With 5 bases clipped from V and 0 bases from J, the junction kept 1 base outside the gene matches. The CDR3 covers 14 residues. Germline CDR1 GTSNPN, CDR2 SVGIG (reference sequence). CDR3 loop: CAWGDSSYNSPLHF. The CDR3 region has the DNA TGTGCCTGGGGGGACAGCTCCTATAATTCACCCCTCCACTTT. Using reference TRBV30 and TRBJ1-6 for the parts outside the CDR3, the full variable domain is SQTIHQWPATLVQPVGSPLSLECTVEGTSNPNLYWYRQAAGRGLQLLFYSVGIGQISSEVPQNLSASRPQDRQFILSSKKLLLSDSGFYLCAWGDSSYNSPLHFGNGTRLTVT.

The gene calls are TRBV5-1 and TRBJ1-3; D is unclear. The CDR3 is 15 residues long. Germline assignment: CDR1 SGHRS and CDR2 YFSETQ. Trimming stripped 5 bases from V and 0 bases from J, with 12 bases between. DNA for the CDR3: TGCGCCAGCAGACAAGGACGGCCCTCTGGAAACACCATATATTTT. Its translation is CASRQGRPSGNTIYF.

The V and J genes are TRBV2 and TRBJ2-3; TRBD1 might be the D (6 bases). V was shortened by 7 bases and J by 6 bases, with 14 bases between the two germline ends. CDR1 and CDR2 (germline): SNHLY, FYNNEI. The CDR3 consists of 13 residues. The CDR3 nucleotides read TGTGCCAGCACCGGGACAAAGTGGGATACGCAGTATTTT. It specifies CASTGTKWDTQYF.

The chain couples TRBV4-1 to TRBJ2-1; D remains unclear. The CDR3 is 12 amino acids. Germline-derived CDR1 and CDR2 are MGHRA and YSYEKL. Trimming shortened V by 3 bases and J by 3 bases, and 3 bases separated the two germline ends. This CDR3 reads CASSHNYNEQFF. CDR3 coding DNA: TGCGCCAGCAGCCATAACTACAATGAGCAGTTCTTC.

The rearrangement links TRBV7-9 to TRBJ1-6; no clear D. The CDR3 has 12 residues. Germline V gene data show CDR1 as SEHNR and CDR2 as FQNEAQ (reference sequence). V lost 5 bases to trimming and J lost 14 bases, with 13 bases between them. The CDR3 DNA sequence: TGTGCCAGCAGCCCAAACGCTGTAGCCCTCCACTTT. Its protein is CASSPNAVALHF. Together with reference TRBV7-9 and TRBJ1-6, the CDR3 gives the full variable domain: DTGVSQNPRHKITKRGQNVTFRCDPISEHNRLYWYRQTLGQGPEFLTYFQNEAQLEKSRLLSDRFSAERPKGSFSTLEIQRTEQGDSAMYLCASSPNAVALHFGNGTRLTVT.

V is TRBV6-5 and J is TRBJ2-1; no firm D call. Germline V gives CDR1 MNHEY, CDR2 SVGAGI. V lost 3 bases and J 9 bases, leaving 9 bases between the germline ends. The CDR3 extends over 12 amino acids. CDR3 nucleotide sequence: TGTGCCAGCAGTTATAGGACGGGTGAGCAGTTCTTC. Its translation is CASSYRTGEQFF.

V is TRBV5-1 and J is TRBJ2-4; 9 bases align to TRBD1. Germline CDR1 is SGHRS and CDR2 is YFSETQ. J gave up 0 bases and V 0 bases, and 10 bases lay outside the gene matches. The CDR3 consists of 19 residues. CDR3 sequence: CASSLGQGVPILAKNIQYF. As DNA, the CDR3 is TGCGCCAGCAGCTTGGGACAGGGGGTTCCCATACTAGCCAAAAACATTCAGTACTTC.

The rearrangement uses TRBV5-6 and TRBJ2-7, with TRBD2 as a possible D gene (7 bases). V lost 5 bases and J lost 2, with 17 bases in between. The CDR3 is 15 amino acids. CDR1 is SGHDT and CDR2 is YYEEEE in the germline V gene. The CDR3 sequence is CASRVRGGAPYEQYF. In DNA form, the CDR3 reads TGTGCCAGCAGGGTGAGAGGGGGGGCCCCCTACGAGCAGTACTTC. The full variable domain, rest sourced from reference TRBV5-6 and TRBJ2-7, is DAGVTQSPTHLIKTRGQQVTLRCSPKSGHDTVSWYQQALGQGPQFIFQYYEEEERQRGNFPDRFSGHQFPNYSSELNVNALLLGDSALYLCASRVRGGAPYEQYFGPGTRLTVT.

In its sample, this clone was seen once. The chain recombines TRBV18 with TRBJ2-5, with D perhaps given as TRBD1 or TRBD2 (5 bases each). Per germline, CDR1 KGHSH and CDR2 LQKENI. The germline V and J ends were trimmed by 4 bases and 4 bases, with 13 bases remaining between them. CDR3 size: 14 residues. CDR3 coding DNA: TGTGCCAGCTCACGGGGGTCCCAGGGAGAGACCCAGTACTTC. The encoded protein is CASSRGSQGETQYF.

The V call is TRBV6-6, the J call TRBJ2-3; weak D call: TRBD2 (5 bases). V was cut by 6 bases and J by 1 base, with 17 bases left in between. Germline V gene data show CDR1 as MNHNY and CDR2 as SVGAGI (reference sequence). The CDR3 runs 16 residues. CDR3 DNA sequence: TGTGCCAGCAGCCCCCCCTCCGGACTTCGCACAGATACGCAGTATTTT. As protein: CASSPPSGLRTDTQYF.

The rearrangement joins TRBV6-5 to TRBJ2-7; 11 bases agree with TRBD1. The CDR3 covers 14 residues. Trimming cost V 6 bases and J 2 bases; bases outside gene matches: 3. The V gene's germline CDR1 is MNHEY and CDR2 SVGAGI. The CDR3 DNA is TGTGCCAGCAGCCGGGGACAGGGGGCCTACGAGCAGTACGTC. As protein: CASSRGQGAYEQYV.

The chain recombines TRBV5-1 with TRBJ2-5, with TRBD1 matching 8 bases. The CDR3 totals 16 residues. V gave up 4 bases and J gave up 2 bases; unmatched junction bases: 10. Germline V gene data show CDR1 as SGHRS and CDR2 as YFSETQ. The CDR3 bases are TGCGCCAGCAGCCACCGGGACAGGAGCTTTCAAGAGACCCAGTACTTC. Protein product: CASSHRDRSFQETQYF.

The rearrangement uses TRBV28 and TRBJ1-6; D unclear. Trimming shortened V by 3 bases and J by 14 bases, and 14 bases separated the two germline ends. The germline gives CDR1 MDHEN, CDR2 SYDVKM. CDR3 length equals 13 residues. The CDR3 here is CASSFSSFSTLHF. The CDR3 bases are TGTGCCAGCAGTTTTTCCAGTTTTAGCACCCTCCACTTT.

CDR3 loop: CASSGVGTGGELFF. Here the CDR3 DNA reads TGTGCCAGCAGTGGAGTGGGGACCGGCGGGGAGCTGTTTTTT. The V gene is TRBV25-1, the J gene TRBJ2-2, with D possibly called TRBD1 or TRBD2 (5 bases each). Per germline, CDR1 MGHDK and CDR2 SYGVNS. V lost 4 bases to trimming and J lost 7 bases, with 13 bases between them. The CDR3 spans 14 residues.